Reported below is one TCR beta chain. The data stem from a study of technical replicates of blood from a few donors. The CDR3 loop spans 14 amino acids. V dropped 3 bases and J dropped 4 bases, with 13 bases sitting between them. CDR1 is SGDLS, CDR2 YYNGEE, per germline. Sequenced by immunoSEQ multiplex PCR; TCRdb stores in-frame clones only, minus some. This sample carries under 70,000 clones, roughly nine tenths of them seen once, and the ten largest clones take 0.35% to 0.45%. The chain joins TRBV9 to TRBJ1-1; perhaps TRBD1 as D (5 bases). Sequencing was carried out using T cells isolated from PBMCs. The sequence came from a human donor in good health. Written as DNA, the CDR3 is TGTGCCAGCAGCGCCCAGGGTATGGGCACTGAAGCTTTCTTT. Translated, it gives CASSAQGMGTEAFF.